Described below is a single T cell receptor (beta chain) sequence and its context. Its antigen is not identified. One junction end does not reproduce the germline sequence, and a read error may be involved. The sample originates from a study of cytomegalovirus exposure and HLA in healthy donors. The PCR employed 60 Vbeta primers together with 13 Jbeta primers. Profiled with immunoSEQ multiplex PCR; TCRdb holds only in-frame clones, not every one. The table has 150,000 to 200,000 clones, roughly 74% seen once. General observations from the study: While the bulk of TCR sequences proved rare, some public TCRs turned up in many donors. Most subjects' HLA-A and HLA-B alleles were reportedly predicted from TCR beta sequences. Reportedly, cytomegalovirus status was diagnosed with high sensitivity and specificity. A later analysis linked a missense DCLRE1C variant to TCR beta V- and J-gene trimming.

Germline lookup yields CDR1 MDHEN and CDR2 SYDVKM. CDR3 length: 14 amino acids. The TCR sequence derives from a woman aged 40 to 50 in good health and CMV-seropositive. The genes are TRBV28 and TRBJ2-1, with 9 bases matching TRBD2. Sequencing was performed on PBMCs. As DNA, the CDR3 is TGTGCCAGCAGTCCTACAAATAGCGGGAGTGGAAGTATCTTC. Amino acids: CASSPTNSGSGSIF.